Reported below is one T cell receptor beta chain. Its antigen has not been determined. No much larger clone exists at a distance of one base, and base qualities are not known. The data originate from a study of blood T cell repertoires in COVID-19 (dated by TCRdb to the early 2020s). About the study as a whole: Samples covering the acute and convalescent phases of COVID-19 were provided by collaborators in the United States, Italy and Spain. The dataset comprised deeply sampled blood TCRbeta repertoires from subjects exposed to, actively infected with, or recovered from COVID-19. Sample metadata almost always included a de-identified subject ID, COVID-19 status, age in years and sex. The samples were drawn from two sources: the first 160 participants of the ongoing ImmuneRACE study, and over 950 subjects contributed by 6 global collaborators. Where HLA class I and class II types were available, the types were taken from metadata supplied by the sample provider, not from assay-based typing. The prospective study material was composed of cDNA or gDNA derived from T cells, B-cell-depleted T cells, or PBMCs. The repertoires were released in a freely available public database intended as a resource for research on the immune response to SARS-CoV-2. General findings and caveats noted by the study authors: How much clinical and demographic metadata was included differed by source and by participant, and the metadata was provided uncurated.

The germline V and J ends show losses of 3 bases and 7 bases respectively, and no gene match explains 0 bases of the junction. Spanning cysteine to phenylalanine, the CDR3 consists of 13 amino acids. Of all the DNA, just the CDR3 is kept, 39 bases in frame from base 1. CDR1 and CDR2 (SGHTA, FQGNSA) derive from the germline V gene. TCRbeta CDR3 regions were amplified from genomic DNA by means of the immunoSEQ Assay, a bias-controlled multiplex PCR. On the study's bioinformatics: Within the assay, amplification of reference gene primers was used to estimate how many nucleated cells each sample contained. To quantify the absolute abundance of each unique TCRbeta CDR3 rearrangement, sequence reads were collapsed and filtered. For each sample, productive Simpson clonality was calculated as the square root of Simpson's diversity index over productive rearrangements. TCRdb mirrors the immuneACCESS table, restricted to in-frame sequences. Some clones are absent from its copies; in checked studies, under half trace to an unresolved V gene, and the reason for the others is unknown. The V and J calls and clone size were taken over from that table, and D and trimming were inferred from the DNA. This sample lists 48,000 or so clones; approximately 81% were detected once. The ten largest clones take up over 4.5% of the sample.

The collaborating institutions used their own protocols to collect whole blood in K2EDTA tubes. For TCRbeta analysis, collaborators shipped samples in one of three forms: frozen whole blood, isolated PBMCs, or DNA extracted from either of those sample types. The sequenced sample was peripheral blood. This receptor was taken from a woman aged 60-75 years with acute or convalescent COVID-19. Rearrangement joined TRBV7-2 to TRBJ1-4, with 9 bases in between that match TRBD1. The nucleotides are TGTGCCAGCAGCTTGGACAGGGGTGAAAAACTGTTTTTT. Translated, it gives CASSLDRGEKLFF. Beyond the CDR3, the reference TRBV7-2 and TRBJ1-4 genes provide the residues; the full variable domain reads: GAGVSQSPSNKVTEKGKDVELRCDPISGHTALYWYRQSLGQGLEFLIYFQGNSAPDKSGLPSDRFSAERTGGSVSTLTIQRTQQEDSAVYLCASSLDRGEKLFFGSGTQLSVL.